This entry describes one TCR beta chain. What it binds is not known. Trimming removed 4 bases at V and 0 bases at J, with 10 bases between. Germline loops: CDR1 SGHRS, CDR2 YFSETQ. This CDR3 contains 15 residues. This sample is part of a study of T cell responses to AZD1222 COVID-19 vaccine. Across the study: Investigators merged groups given second doses at roughly 4 or roughly 12 weeks. Broader study findings: Rises in breadth and depth of Spike-specific TCRs came after two AZD1222 doses. Close to half of all spike-specific TCRs reportedly target regions of the variants that are unmutated.

This table comes from immunoSEQ multiplex PCR, and its TCRdb copy is limited to in-frame clones, with some not included. The sample shows approximately 150,000 clones, roughly 93% of them seen only once. The receptor was derived from an adult in good health. The specimen comprised peripheral blood, sampled on day 0 of AZD1222 vaccination. The J gene is TRBJ2-2, the V gene TRBV5-1; D unclear. The CDR3 sequence: CASSPPTPNTGELFF. The CDR3 bases are TGCGCCAGCAGCCCTCCGACACCGAACACCGGGGAGCTGTTTTTT.